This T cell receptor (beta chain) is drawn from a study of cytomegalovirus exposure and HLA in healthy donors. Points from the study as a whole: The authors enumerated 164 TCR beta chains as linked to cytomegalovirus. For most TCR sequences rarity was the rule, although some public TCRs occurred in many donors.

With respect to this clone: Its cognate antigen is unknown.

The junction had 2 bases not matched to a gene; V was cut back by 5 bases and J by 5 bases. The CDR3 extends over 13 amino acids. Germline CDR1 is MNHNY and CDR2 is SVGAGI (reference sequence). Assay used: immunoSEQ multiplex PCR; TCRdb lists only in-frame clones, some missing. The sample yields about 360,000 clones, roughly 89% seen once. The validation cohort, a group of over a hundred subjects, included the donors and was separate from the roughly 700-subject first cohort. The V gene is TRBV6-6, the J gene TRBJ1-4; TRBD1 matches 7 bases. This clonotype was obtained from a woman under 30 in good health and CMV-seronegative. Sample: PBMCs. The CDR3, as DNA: TGTGCCAGCAGTAGGGACAGAAATGAAAAACTGTTTTTT. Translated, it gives CASSRDRNEKLFF.